A single sample is the source of the 19 T cell receptor beta chains below, sequenced in a study of shared clonotypes between healthy human individuals. Profiling relied on immunoSEQ multiplex PCR, and the TCRdb table lists in-frame clones only, not all of them. The repertoire consists of millions of clones, with approximately 95% occurring once and the leading ten covering more than 0.1%. The material sequenced was naive CD4+ T cells sorted from blood. Subset reported: CD45RA+ positively selected. Source of these receptors: a man aged 18 to 29 in good health.

This chain links TRBV7-6 with TRBJ2-3; 9 bases line up with TRBD1. Per the germline V gene, CDR1 is SGHVS and CDR2 is FNYEAQ. The V and J ends lost 3 bases and 5 bases, in that order; junction bases with no gene match: 9. The CDR3 totals 16 residues. Here the CDR3 DNA reads TGTGCCAGCAGCTTCGAGGGGACAGGGAAGGGAGATACGCAGTATTTT. It encodes CASSFEGTGKGDTQYF.

The CDR3 loop is CASSAPDEQYF. DNA for the CDR3: TGTGCCAGCAGTGCGCCAGACGAGCAGTACTTC. The rearrangement joins TRBV11-2 to TRBJ2-7; D gene uncertain. This CDR3 is 11 amino acids long. V was pared by 6 bases and J by 5 bases, with 8 bases between. Germline CDR1 SGHAT, CDR2 FQNNGV.

This clone appeared a single time. This chain joins TRBV28 and TRBJ1-1, with 9 bases identical to TRBD1. V was pared by 5 bases and J by 12 bases, with 7 bases of the junction left unmatched. In germline, CDR1 is MDHEN, CDR2 SYDVKM. CDR3 length: 12 amino acids. In DNA form, the CDR3 reads TGTGCCAGCAGTGAGAGGGACAGGGAAACTTTCTTT. Amino acids: CASSERDRETFF.

As concerns this clone: Other DNA sequences within the sample encode an identical CDR3. CDR3 amino acids: CASSLGLAGGTDTQYF. Written as DNA, the CDR3 is TGTGCCAGCAGCTTAGGACTAGCGGGGGGAACAGATACGCAGTATTTT. This rearrangement joins TRBV7-9 to TRBJ2-3; 13 positions agree with TRBD2. V was pared by 1 base and J by 3 bases, with 1 base of the junction left unmatched. The V gene's germline CDR1 is SEHNR and CDR2 FQNEAQ (reference sequence). CDR3 length: 16 residues.

V and J are TRBV29-1 and TRBJ1-1; D remains unclear. This CDR3 is 12 amino acids long. V shed 4 bases and J shed 1 base, with 7 bases lying between them. Germline V gives CDR1 SQVTM, CDR2 ANQGSEA. CDR3 loop: CSVVGTNTEAFF. CDR3 nucleotide sequence: TGCAGCGTTGTAGGTACGAACACTGAAGCTTTCTTT.

About this clone: At the DNA level, this CDR3 is encoded by other sequences in the same sample as well. The chain carries TRBV7-2 and TRBJ2-7; 7 bases are shared with TRBD1. Germline V gives CDR1 SGHTA, CDR2 FQGNSA. The CDR3 loop spans 12 amino acids. V was clipped by 5 bases and J by 4 bases; unmatched bases: 2. Here the CDR3 reads CASSRQGYEQYF. CDR3 DNA sequence: TGTGCCAGCAGCAGACAGGGTTACGAGCAGTACTTC. Supplemented by reference TRBV7-2 and TRBJ2-7, the full variable domain reads GAGVSQSPSNKVTEKGKDVELRCDPISGHTALYWYRQSLGQGLEFLIYFQGNSAPDKSGLPSDRFSAERTGGSVSTLTIQRTQQEDSAVYLCASSRQGYEQYFGPGTRLTVT.

This sequence joins TRBV30 and TRBJ2-7, with D possibly being TRBD1 (5 bases). Germline CDR1 is GTSNPN and CDR2 is SVGIG (reference sequence). The V end was cut by 2 bases, the J end by 1 base, with 9 bases between. The CDR3 has 13 residues. The CDR3: CAWSKDTSYEQYF. The CDR3 region has the DNA TGTGCCTGGAGTAAGGACACATCCTACGAGCAGTACTTC.

The chain employs TRBV7-8 and TRBJ1-4; weak D call: TRBD1 (5 bases). V dropped 2 bases and J dropped 7 bases, with 5 bases sitting between them. CDR3 size: 12 residues. CDR1 is SGHVS and CDR2 is FQNEAQ in the germline V gene. In DNA, the CDR3 is TGTGCCAGCAGCTTACAGGGTGAAAAACTGTTTTTT. Protein product: CASSLQGEKLFF.

V usage is TRBV5-1 and J usage is TRBJ2-1, with 7 bases identical to TRBD1. V dropped 7 bases and J dropped 2; count of bases not matched to a gene: 9. The CDR3 runs 15 residues. The germline CDR1 and CDR2 sequences are SGHRS and YFSETQ. CDR3 residues: CASSPPGQTYNEQFF. The CDR3, as DNA: TGCGCCAGCTCCCCTCCGGGACAGACCTACAATGAGCAGTTCTTC.

V gene TRBV30 combines with J gene TRBJ2-7; no clear D. Germline V gives CDR1 GTSNPN, CDR2 SVGIG (reference sequence). The V end was cut by 3 bases, the J end by 11 bases, with 14 bases between. CDR3 length equals 11 residues. The CDR3 reads CAWRDERSEYF. The CDR3 nucleotides are TGTGCCTGGAGGGACGAACGATCGGAGTACTTC.

J is TRBJ1-5 and V is TRBV6-1; D not certain. Looked up from germline, CDR1 is MNHNS and CDR2 is SASEGT. The germline V and J ends were trimmed by 7 bases and 2 bases, with 12 bases remaining between them. The CDR3 is made up of 14 amino acids. The CDR3 coding sequence is TGTGCCAGCATGAAACTACACGGCAATCAGCCCCAGCATTTT. Residues: CASMKLHGNQPQHF.

J is TRBJ2-5 and V is TRBV5-6; no definite D call. The CDR3 has 14 residues. Trimming took off 1 base at V and 6 bases at J, with 13 bases between the two ends. The germline gives CDR1 SGHDT, CDR2 YYEEEE. The CDR3: CASSLQVTEKTQYF. The CDR3 nucleotides read TGTGCCAGCAGCTTGCAGGTTACCGAAAAGACCCAGTACTTC.

V is TRBV6-1 and J is TRBJ2-1; D is possibly TRBD1 (6 bases). Trimming left V 3 bases short and J 10 bases short, with 19 bases between. Germline values: CDR1 MNHNS, CDR2 SASEGT. The CDR3 sequence is 15 residues long. The CDR3 loop reads CASSEVTDRSREQFF. CDR3 nucleotide sequence: TGTGCCAGCAGTGAGGTTACTGACAGGTCTAGGGAGCAGTTCTTC.

The chain joins TRBV11-1 to TRBJ1-2; D unclear. Deletions cut 3 bases from V and 2 bases from J, with 7 bases between. CDR3 length equals 13 residues. Germline assignment: CDR1 SGHAT and CDR2 FQDESV (reference sequence). The CDR3 DNA is TGTGCCAGCAGCTTTCGGGGAAACTATGGCTACACCTTC. Its translation is CASSFRGNYGYTF. Full variable domain (remainder filled in from reference TRBV11-1 and TRBJ1-2): EAEVAQSPRYKITEKSQAVAFWCDPISGHATLYWYRQILGQGPELLVQFQDESVVDDSQLPKDRFSAERLKGVDSTLKIQPAELGDSAMYLCASSFRGNYGYTFGSGTRLTVV.

The V call is TRBV5-1, the J call TRBJ1-1; tentatively, D is TRBD1 (5 bases). CDR1 is SGHRS, CDR2 YFSETQ, per germline. This CDR3 has 14 residues. The V end was cut by 1 base, the J end by 4 bases, with 11 bases between. CDR3 sequence reads: CASSLLRGSTEAFF. In DNA, the CDR3 is TGCGCCAGCAGCTTGTTGCGGGGGAGCACTGAAGCTTTCTTT.

The chain has TRBV5-4 and TRBJ2-3, with a possible D match to TRBD1 (6 bases). Germline assignment: CDR1 SGHNT and CDR2 YYREEE (reference sequence). This CDR3 is built from 14 residues. Between the trimmed V and J ends, which lost 4 bases and 2 bases, there was a span of 11 bases. The CDR3 loop reads CASSPDSHTDTQYF. In DNA, the CDR3 is TGTGCCAGCAGCCCGGACAGCCACACAGATACGCAGTATTTT.

The chain employs TRBV2 and TRBJ1-2; D is possibly TRBD1 (5 bases). The CDR3 runs 17 residues. In germline, CDR1 is SNHLY, CDR2 FYNNEI. Trimming shortened V by 2 bases and J by 3 bases, and 19 bases separated the two germline ends. Written as DNA, the CDR3 is TGTGCCAGCAGTGAAATCCAATTGGGACGGGGACACTATGGCTACACCTTC. This translates into CASSEIQLGRGHYGYTF. The full variable domain, in which reference TRBV2 and TRBJ1-2 provide the parts outside the CDR3, is EPEVTQTPSHQVTQMGQEVILRCVPISNHLYFYWYRQILGQKVEFLVSFYNNEISEKSEIFDDQFSVERPDGSNFTLKIRSTKLEDSAMYFCASSEIQLGRGHYGYTFGSGTRLTVV.

This clone has only a few counts. This sequence joins TRBV29-1 and TRBJ1-1; no reliable D call. CDR3 length equals 11 residues. Germline CDR1 reads SQVTM; CDR2 reads ANQGSEA. With 3 bases removed from V and 4 bases from J, the gap between germline ends came to 6 bases. CDR3 sequence: CSVDQATEAFF. In DNA, the CDR3 is TGCAGCGTTGACCAGGCCACTGAAGCTTTCTTT.

CDR3 nucleotide sequence: TGTGCCACCAGCGTCCGACAGGGGAGCTATGGCTACACCTTC. Translated, it gives CATSVRQGSYGYTF. V and J are TRBV15 and TRBJ1-2; TRBD1 matches at 8 bases. The trim removed 5 bases at V and 4 bases at J, leaving 6 bases unmatched. Germline V gene lookup returns CDR1 LNHNV and CDR2 YYDKDF (reference sequence). CDR3 length equals 14 residues.